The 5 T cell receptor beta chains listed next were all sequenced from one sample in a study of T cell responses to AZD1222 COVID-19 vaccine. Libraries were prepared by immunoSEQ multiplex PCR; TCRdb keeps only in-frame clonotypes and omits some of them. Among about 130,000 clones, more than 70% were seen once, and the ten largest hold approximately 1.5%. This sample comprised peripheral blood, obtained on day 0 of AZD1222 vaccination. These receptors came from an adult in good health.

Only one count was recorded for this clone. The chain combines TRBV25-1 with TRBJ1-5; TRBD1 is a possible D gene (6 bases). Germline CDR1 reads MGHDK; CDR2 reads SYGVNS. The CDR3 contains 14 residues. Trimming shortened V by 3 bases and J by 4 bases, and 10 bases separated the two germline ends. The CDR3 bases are TGTGCCAGCAGTGAGCCGGGACATAATCAGCCCCAGCATTTT. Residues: CASSEPGHNQPQHF.

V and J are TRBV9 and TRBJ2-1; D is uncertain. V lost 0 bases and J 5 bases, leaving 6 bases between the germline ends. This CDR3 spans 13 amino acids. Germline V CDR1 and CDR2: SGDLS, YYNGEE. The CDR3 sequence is CASSVDQDNEQFF. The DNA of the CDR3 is TGTGCCAGCAGCGTAGATCAAGACAATGAGCAGTTCTTC. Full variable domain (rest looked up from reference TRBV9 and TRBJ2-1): DSGVTQTPKHLITATGQRVTLRCSPRSGDLSVYWYQQSLDQGLQFLIQYYNGEERAKGNILERFSAQQFPDLHSELNLSSLELGDSALYFCASSVDQDNEQFFGPGTRLTVL.

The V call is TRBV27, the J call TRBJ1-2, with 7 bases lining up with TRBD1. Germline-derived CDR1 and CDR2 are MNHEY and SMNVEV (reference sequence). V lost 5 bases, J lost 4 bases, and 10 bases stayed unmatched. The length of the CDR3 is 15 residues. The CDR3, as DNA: TGTGCCAGCAGTCCTACCCCAACAGGGGTCTATGGCTACACCTTC. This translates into CASSPTPTGVYGYTF.

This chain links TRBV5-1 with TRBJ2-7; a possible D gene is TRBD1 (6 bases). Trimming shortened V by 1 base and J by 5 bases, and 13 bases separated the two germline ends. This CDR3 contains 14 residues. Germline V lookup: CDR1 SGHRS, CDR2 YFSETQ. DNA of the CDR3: TGCGCCAGCAGCTTGTCCAGGGGTCTCGACGAGCAGTACTTC. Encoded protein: CASSLSRGLDEQYF.

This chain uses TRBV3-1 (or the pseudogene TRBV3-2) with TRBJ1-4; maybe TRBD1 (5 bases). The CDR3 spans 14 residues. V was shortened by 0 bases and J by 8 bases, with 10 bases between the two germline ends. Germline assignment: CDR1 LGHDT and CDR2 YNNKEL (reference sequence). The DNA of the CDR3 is TGTGCCAGCAGCCAAGAGGGGGTAAGGGAAAAACTGTTTTTT. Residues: CASSQEGVREKLFF.